This T cell receptor (beta chain) is from a study of OX40 agonist ivuxolimab in advanced cancers. Turning to the overall study: The costimulatory receptor OX40 (CD134) was targeted by ivuxolimab, a fully human IgG2 agonistic monoclonal antibody. The paper covers the monotherapy dose-escalation part of the phase I ivuxolimab trial, which included N of about 51 patients. In the dose-escalation cohort, around four fifths of patients were male, and the mean age was 60 years with a range of roughly 23 to 79. Of the approximately 54 patients in dose escalation, approximately 20 had hepatocellular carcinoma, around 15 had melanoma, 9 had renal cell carcinoma and 9 had head and neck cancer. Patients were allowed to have had prior anti-PD-1, anti-PD-L1 or anti-CTLA-4 therapy, and around 40% of the dose-escalation patients had previously received checkpoint inhibitors. Intravenous ivuxolimab was administered to patients every 2 weeks at six dose levels: 0.01, 0.1, 0.3, 1.5, 3 and 10 mg/kg. The point of sequencing TCRbeta in the periphery was to test whether ivuxolimab changed TCR sequence diversity and drove clonal T-cell expansion. Partial responses occurred in three dose-escalation patients, of whom one had hepatocellular carcinoma and two had cutaneous melanoma.

Genomic DNA was isolated from the sorted cells so that the TCRbeta CDR3 region could be sequenced. The immunoSEQ Assay was used for sequencing of TCRbeta CDR3 regions. TCRdb retrieved this table from immuneACCESS and kept in-frame rearrangements only. Not all clones are present; in checked studies, unresolved V genes account for under half, and no reason is known for the remainder. The sample table shows about 80,000 clones, and around 86% are seen once. Jointly, the top ten make up roughly 0.22% of the sample. On the study overall, not on this receptor specifically: In partial responders in the 0.1-3.0 mg/kg groups, normalized peripheral clonal expansion was found to be among the lowest, especially among CD8+ T cells. At doses from 0.1 to 3.0 mg/kg, clonal expansion was seen in both CD4+ and CD8+ blood T cells between baseline and week 6. The antigen specificity of the peripheral T cells that underwent clonal expansion was not determined. Low levels of normalized T-cell clonal expansion were also seen in some patients who did not respond. After ivuxolimab, CD8+ T cells had more expanded clones than CD4+ T cells on average.

V is cut back by 6 bases and J by 6 bases, with 7 bases in the junction unmatched. Inclusive of the bounding cysteine and phenylalanine, the CDR3 is 15 residues long. Here the CDR3 DNA is all that survives: 45 bases in frame from base 1. CDR1 and CDR2, per the germline V gene, are SNHLY and FYNNEI. Patients with a history of autoimmune disease or receiving systemic immunosuppression were excluded from the trial. Peripheral blood for TCR sequencing was drawn from every dose cohort at baseline, at cycle 4 day 1 and at cycle 7 day 1. The samples were taken from a phase I, first-in-human, multicenter, open-label dose-escalation trial of ivuxolimab. Adults with locally advanced or metastatic melanoma, renal cell, hepatocellular, or head and neck squamous cell carcinoma were enrolled in the trial. Before TCR sequencing, CD4+ T cells and CD8+ T cells from peripheral blood were sorted into separate populations.

This clone was observed a single time. There is no known antigen for this receptor. Base qualities are not provided; no much larger clone lies one nucleotide away. The rearrangement combines TRBV2 with TRBJ2-1, and TRBD2 aligns with 11 junction nucleotides. The sequence came from an adult with an advanced solid tumor such as melanoma, head and neck, liver or kidney cancer. Here the sequenced sample was CD4+ or CD8+ T cells sorted from blood, taken in a trial of the OX40 agonist ivuxolimab. The CDR3 reads as follows: CASRPRLAGINEQFF. The sequenced DNA: TGTGCCAGCAGGCCCCGACTAGCGGGAATCAATGAGCAGTTCTTC.